These T cell receptor beta chains were read from a single sample in a study of beta chain features in type 1 diabetes. TCRdb keeps only in-frame clones here, not all; method: immunoSEQ multiplex PCR. The repertoire holds 200,000 to 300,000 clones, 13% to 15% seen once, with roughly 0.024% in the top ten. Sequencing used naive CD4+ T cells from blood. These receptor sequences come from a woman aged 35 to 49 in good health. Both conserved end residues are part of each CDR3. D genes are given only for firm matches. Size values are once, few and many counts, or a class for expanded clones, and some rows have none.

V gene	CDR3 length	D gene	J gene	clone size	CDR3 DNA	CDR3 protein
TRBV9	16	TRBD1	TRBJ2-7	-	TGTGCCAGCAGCGGGACCAGGACAGGGAAGTCCTACGAGCAGTACTTC	CASSGTRTGKSYEQYF
TRBV4-1	16	-	TRBJ2-1	-	TGCGCCAGCAGCCAAGTGGGCTTGAGCTCCTACAATGAGCAGTTCTTC	CASSQVGLSSYNEQFF
TRBV5-4	15	-	TRBJ2-7	few	TGTGCCAGCAGCTCCCCGCCAGGGAAGGACTACGAGCAGTACTTC	CASSSPPGKDYEQYF
TRBV5-1	18	TRBD1	TRBJ2-7	-	TGCGCCAGCAGCTTTTCTCCCCCCGGGACAGGGAGCTCCTACGAGCAGTACTTC	CASSFSPPGTGSSYEQYF
TRBV5-1	14	-	TRBJ2-2	-	TGCGCCAGCAGCTTGGTTTCGGCGGGCGGGGAGCTGTTTTTT	CASSLVSAGGELFF
TRBV7-2	12	TRBD1	TRBJ1-1	few	TGTGCCAGCAGCCCGACAGGGGGCAAAGCTTTCTTT	CASSPTGGKAFF
TRBV18	13	-	TRBJ2-5	few	TGTGCCAGCTCACGATCGGGGGAGGAGACCCAGTACTTC	CASSRSGEETQYF
TRBV5-4	17	TRBD2	TRBJ2-3	-	TGTGCCAGCAGCTTGGGGACTAGCAGCCTCAGCACAGATACGCAGTATTTT	CASSLGTSSLSTDTQYF
TRBV19	16	-	TRBJ2-2	-	TGTGCCAGTAGTATGGCGGCCCGGGCGGGCACCGGGGAGCTGTTTTTT	CASSMAARAGTGELFF
TRBV5-4	15	-	TRBJ2-3	-	TGTGCCAGCAGCTTGGTATTAGCGGCGGGGGATACGCAGTATTTT	CASSLVLAAGDTQYF
TRBV9	15	-	TRBJ2-2	few	TGTGCCAGCAGCGTCGGGGGAACGAACACCGGGGAGCTGTTTTTT	CASSVGGTNTGELFF
TRBV18	14	TRBD1	TRBJ1-1	few	TGTGCCAGCTCACCACCGACAGGGCTCACTGAAGCTTTCTTT	CASSPPTGLTEAFF
TRBV11-1	15	TRBD2	TRBJ2-1	few	TGTGTCAGAAGAGGAAAAGCGGGGGATTACAATGAGCAGTTCTTC	CVRRGKAGDYNEQFF
TRBV18	15	-	TRBJ1-3	-	TGTGCCAGCTCACCACTTGGGACAAGTGGAAACACCATATATTTT	CASSPLGTSGNTIYF
TRBV9	13	-	TRBJ2-5	-	TGTGCCAGCAGCGTCTTCGGGGAAGAGACCCAGTACTTC	CASSVFGEETQYF
TRBV7-9	14	TRBD1	TRBJ2-7	few	TGTGCCAGCAGCCCTCGGACAGGGGGCAACGAGCAGTACTTC	CASSPRTGGNEQYF
TRBV19	16	-	TRBJ1-5	-	TGTGCCAGTAGTAGAGGGGGTGCGGTGAGCAATCAGCCCCAGCATTTT	CASSRGGAVSNQPQHF
TRBV5-1	15	TRBD2	TRBJ2-3	few	TGCGCCAGCAGCTTCTCTAGCGGGGGGGCAGATACGCAGTATTTT	CASSFSSGGADTQYF
TRBV4-1	16	TRBD1	TRBJ2-2	once	TGCGCCAGCAGCCGAGGACAGGGGTCTAACACCGGGGAGCTGTTTTTT	CASSRGQGSNTGELFF
TRBV18	14	-	TRBJ1-2	few	TGTGCCAGCTCACCAGAGGGATCCCTTTATGGCTACACCTTC	CASSPEGSLYGYTF
TRBV9	15	-	TRBJ2-2	few	TGTGCCAGCAGCGTTGGGGGGTCAGAGGTGGGGGAGCTGTTTTTT	CASSVGGSEVGELFF
TRBV5-1	15	TRBD1	TRBJ1-2	few	TGCGCCAGCAGCCTTGGGACAGCCTTGAACTATGGCTACACCTTC	CASSLGTALNYGYTF
TRBV5-8	13	TRBD1	TRBJ2-7	-	TGTGCCAGCAGCTGGAGACAGGGGGGCGAGCAGTACTTC	CASSWRQGGEQYF
TRBV6-1	15	TRBD1	TRBJ1-1	few	TGTGCCAGCAGGGGGACAGGCAGGATGAACACTGAAGCTTTCTTT	CASRGTGRMNTEAFF
TRBV7-2	13	-	TRBJ1-5	few	TGTGCCAGCAGCTTAATACAGGATCAGCCCCAGCATTTT	CASSLIQDQPQHF
TRBV19	17	TRBD1	TRBJ1-1	-	TGTGCCAGTAGTGAACCGGGACAGGGTACGGGGAACACTGAAGCTTTCTTT	CASSEPGQGTGNTEAFF
TRBV29-1	14	-	TRBJ1-1	few	TGCAGCGTTGAAAAACAGGTTTTGGGCACTGAAGCTTTCTTT	CSVEKQVLGTEAFF
TRBV9	14	-	TRBJ2-6	few	TGTGCCAGCAGTCAGGGAGGTGGGGCCAACGTCCTGACTTTC	CASSQGGGANVLTF
TRBV7-6	17	TRBD2	TRBJ2-1	-	TGTGCCAGCAGCCCGATAGCCGGGACTAGCGGAGGCGGGGAGCAGTTCTTC	CASSPIAGTSGGGEQFF
TRBV7-2	13	-	TRBJ2-7	-	TGTGCCAGCAGCTTAGCGGCCTCCTACGAGCAGTACTTC	CASSLAASYEQYF
TRBV4-1	17	TRBD2	TRBJ2-3	few	TGCGCCAGCAGCCAAGATATGCGGACTAGCGGGGGGCATACGCAGTATTTT	CASSQDMRTSGGHTQYF
TRBV28	13	-	TRBJ1-1	-	TGTGCCAGCAGTTTATCGGCGGGAGCTGAAGCTTTCTTT	CASSLSAGAEAFF
TRBV6-6	15	TRBD2	TRBJ2-5	few	TGTGCCAGCAGTACAAGCGGGGGGGTTATCGGGACCCAGTACTTC	CASSTSGGVIGTQYF
TRBV25-1	12	-	TRBJ2-7	-	TGTGCCAGCAGCCCGGGACAAGTCTCGCAGTACTTC	CASSPGQVSQYF
TRBV4-1	13	-	TRBJ1-5	-	TGCGCCAGCAGCCAAGGGGACTATCAGCCCCAGCATTTT	CASSQGDYQPQHF
TRBV5-6	14	TRBD1	TRBJ2-5	few	TGTGCCAGCAGCCTAGGACAGGGCGGAGAGACCCAGTACTTC	CASSLGQGGETQYF
TRBV29-1	13	TRBD1	TRBJ1-1	-	TGCAGCGGCGCAGGGGGCGCCGGCACTGAAGCTTTCTTT	CSGAGGAGTEAFF
TRBV28	15	TRBD2	TRBJ2-7	-	TGTGCCAGCAGTGGGCCCCGCGGGGGGTCCTACGAGCAGTACTTC	CASSGPRGGSYEQYF
TRBV7-8	15	TRBD2	TRBJ2-7	-	TGTGCCAGCAGCTTCCCGCAGGGAGGGAACTACGAGCAGTACTTC	CASSFPQGGNYEQYF
TRBV5-6	17	-	TRBJ1-6	-	TGTGCCAGCAGCTGGAATCGCCGACAGGCAGCCCAGGTACCCCTCCACTTT	CASSWNRRQAAQVPLHF
TRBV5-1	15	TRBD1	TRBJ2-1	-	TGCGCCAGCAGCGACCGGACAGGGGGCGCCGGGGAGCAGTTCTTC	CASSDRTGGAGEQFF
TRBV25-1	13	-	TRBJ2-7	-	TGTGCCAGCAGCCTACAGGGTAGCTACGAGCAGTACTTC	CASSLQGSYEQYF
TRBV11-2	13	TRBD2	TRBJ2-1	few	TGTGCCAGCAGGGGGAGGGCCCACAATGAGCAGTTCTTC	CASRGRAHNEQFF
TRBV10-3	14	-	TRBJ1-2	few	TGTGCCATCAGTCCGATGGACAGAGAATATGGCTACACCTTC	CAISPMDREYGYTF
TRBV4-2	15	-	TRBJ1-3	few	TGTGCCAGCAGCCAAGAGGGGCTCGCTGGAAACACCATATATTTT	CASSQEGLAGNTIYF
TRBV15	11	-	TRBJ1-2	-	TGTGCCACCAGTGCGTATTATGGCTACACCTTC	CATSAYYGYTF
TRBV6-1	13	-	TRBJ2-7	few	TGTGCCAGCAGGGACGGGGGCTCCTACGAGCAGTACTTC	CASRDGGSYEQYF
TRBV13	15	TRBD2	TRBJ2-1	many	TGTGCCAGCAGCTTATTCGGGACTAGGTACAATGAGCAGTTCTTC	CASSLFGTRYNEQFF
TRBV5-1	14	-	TRBJ2-7	few	TGCGCCAGCAGCCCTCCGACAGGATCCTACGAGCAGTACTTC	CASSPPTGSYEQYF
TRBV18	17	TRBD1	TRBJ2-6	many	TGTGCCAGCTCACCCGGGACAGGGGGCCCTGGGGCCAACGTCCTGACTTTC	CASSPGTGGPGANVLTF
TRBV6-6	16	TRBD1	TRBJ2-2	-	TGTGCCAGCAGCTCCGCCCGGGACAGGAACACCGGGGAGCTGTTTTTT	CASSSARDRNTGELFF
TRBV5-6	16	TRBD1	TRBJ2-3	-	TGTGCCAGCAGACGGCGGGACAGGGGGCGCGGGGATACGCAGTATTTT	CASRRRDRGRGDTQYF
TRBV25-1	18	TRBD1	TRBJ2-2	-	TGTGCCAGCAGTGATTACGGACAGGGGCCCACGAACACCGGGGAGCTGTTTTTT	CASSDYGQGPTNTGELFF